The 13 T cell receptor beta chains listed next were all sequenced from one sample in a study of T cells in Graves' hyperthyroidism and ophthalmopathy. TCR beta CDR3 region amplification was performed from RNA transcripts. RT-PCR in the first round (using the HTBI primer set) targeted the TCR CDR3. TCRdb used MiXCR to reprocess the multiplex PCR reads, holding one entry per CDR3 protein. Here the sample spans hundreds of thousands of distinct CDR3 sequences, nearly 20% being singletons. Material for sequencing was blood. Source of these receptors: a man aged 35 to 55 with Graves' ophthalmopathy.

The V call is TRBV2, the J call TRBJ2-3; 8 nucleotides line up with TRBD1. CDR1 is SNHLY, CDR2 FYNNEI, per germline. V lost 2 bases, J lost 13 bases, and 14 bases stayed unmatched. The CDR3 covers 15 residues. The CDR3: CASSERRTGYSGEYF. The CDR3 DNA reads TGTGCCAGCAGTGAACGGCGGACAGGGTACTCGGGGGAGTATTTT.

The rearrangement links TRBV11-2 to TRBJ2-5; 11 bases match TRBD2. The germline gives CDR1 SGHAT, CDR2 FQNNGV. The trim removed 5 bases at V and 4 bases at J, leaving 6 bases unmatched. The CDR3 totals 15 residues. DNA for the CDR3: TGTGCCAGCAGCCCCTGGACTAGCGGGTCAGAGACCCAGTACTTC. Amino acids: CASSPWTSGSETQYF.

This clonotype was observed a few times. The CDR3 region has the DNA TGTGCCAGCAGCTTAGTGGACAGGGGTAACGAGCAGTACTTC. Encoded protein: CASSLVDRGNEQYF. The J gene is TRBJ2-7, the V gene TRBV13, with 9 bases identical to TRBD1. In germline, CDR1 is PRHDT, CDR2 FYEKMQ (reference sequence). The CDR3 extends over 14 amino acids. The junction had 3 bases not matched to a gene; V was cut back by 1 base and J by 5 bases.

The gene calls are TRBV7-9 and TRBJ2-3; perhaps TRBD2 as D (6 bases). The CDR3 runs 14 residues. Trimming took 3 bases from V and 8 from J, leaving 15 bases between them. Germline V gene sequence: CDR1 SEHNR, CDR2 FQNEAQ (reference sequence). CDR3 coding DNA: TGTGCCAGCAGCTTCGGGACTCCAGATGGTACGCAGTATTTT. Translated, it gives CASSFGTPDGTQYF.

The J gene is TRBJ2-7, the V gene TRBV20-1; D could derive from TRBD1 or TRBD2 (5 bases each). CDR3 length: 14 amino acids. V was clipped by 2 bases and J by 7 bases, with 18 bases between them. Germline-derived CDR1 and CDR2 are DFQATT and SNEGSKA (reference sequence). The DNA of the CDR3 is TGCAGTGCTAGAACCGGGACCAACCGTGGTGAGCAGTACTTC. As protein: CSARTGTNRGEQYF.

This clonotype was observed a handful of times. This chain links TRBV9 with TRBJ1-2; weak D call: TRBD1 (6 bases). CDR3 length equals 12 residues. Per the germline V gene, CDR1 is SGDLS and CDR2 is YYNGEE. Trimming removed 6 bases from V and 14 bases from J, with 20 bases in between. CDR3 sequence (DNA): TGTGCCAGCAACCTCTTAGGGGGGCCAGGGACCTTC. This gives the protein CASNLLGGPGTF. The full variable domain, with the rest looked up from reference TRBV9 and TRBJ1-2, is DSGVTQTPKHLITATGQRVTLRCSPRSGDLSVYWYQQSLDQGLQFLIQYYNGEERAKGNILERFSAQQFPDLHSELNLSSLELGDSALYFCASNLLGGPGTFGSGTRLTVV.

V is TRBV5-1 and J is TRBJ2-7; maybe TRBD2 (6 bases). CDR3 length equals 14 residues. From germline, CDR1 is SGHRS and CDR2 YFSETQ. Trimming cost V 0 bases and J 7 bases, with 14 bases left between them. The CDR3 is CASSLGLSGSEQYF. CDR3 nucleotides: TGCGCCAGCAGCTTGGGGCTCTCCGGGAGTGAGCAGTACTTC.

The chain recombines TRBV2 with TRBJ2-1, with 14 positions matching TRBD2. This CDR3 is 17 amino acids long. V shed 5 bases and J 8 bases; nucleotides not matched to a gene: 11. CDR1 SNHLY and CDR2 FYNNEI come from the germline V gene. CDR3 residues: CASSQGGTSGRGHEQFF. CDR3 DNA: TGTGCCAGCAGTCAAGGGGGGACTAGCGGGAGAGGGCATGAGCAGTTCTTC.

There are many counts of this clonotype. V is TRBV11-1 and J is TRBJ2-1; 7 bases map to TRBD2. The CDR3 covers 15 residues. The J segment lost 5 bases and the V segment lost 5 bases, leaving 9 bases of the junction unmatched. The germline V gene has CDR1 SGHAT and CDR2 FQDESV (reference sequence). CDR3 coding DNA: TGTGCCAGCAGCCCAAGTCAGGGAGGGGACAATGAGCAGTTCTTC. Protein product: CASSPSQGGDNEQFF.

J is TRBJ2-4 and V is TRBV3-1, with 7 bases lining up with TRBD1. In germline, CDR1 is LGHDT, CDR2 YNNKEL (reference sequence). V was pared by 1 base and J by 6 bases, with 12 bases of the junction left unmatched. The CDR3 totals 17 residues. Here the CDR3 reads CASSQAGQWGRLNIQYF. CDR3 in DNA: TGTGCCAGCAGCCAAGCGGGACAGTGGGGGCGATTAAACATTCAGTACTTC.

The chain recombines TRBV27 with TRBJ2-1, with D perhaps matching TRBD1 (6 bases). The germline V gene encodes CDR1 MNHEY and CDR2 SMNVEV (reference sequence). V gave up 3 bases and J gave up 4 bases, with 16 bases separating them. This CDR3 comprises 16 residues. CDR3 in amino acids: CASSFPTGSGYNEQFF. The CDR3 nucleotides are TGTGCCAGCAGTTTCCCAACAGGGAGTGGGTACAATGAGCAGTTCTTC.

V is TRBV4-3 and J is TRBJ2-7; tentative D call: TRBD2 (6 bases). CDR1 is LGHNA, CDR2 YSLEER, per germline. The CDR3 covers 15 residues. Trimming cost V 0 bases and J 3 bases, with 12 bases left between them. This chain's CDR3 is CASSQDSGLLYEQYF. The CDR3 DNA follows: TGCGCCAGCAGCCAAGACTCGGGACTCCTCTACGAGCAGTACTTC.

This clonotype occurred many times. The chain has TRBV30 and TRBJ2-1; the D gene could be TRBD1 or TRBD2 (5 bases each). CDR1 is GTSNPN and CDR2 is SVGIG in the germline V gene (reference sequence). The CDR3 is 15 amino acids. The ends were cut back, 0 bases at V and 1 base at J, with 10 bases in the middle. The CDR3 region is CAWSVRGTSYNEQFF. In DNA, the CDR3 is TGTGCCTGGAGTGTACGAGGGACGTCCTACAATGAGCAGTTCTTC.